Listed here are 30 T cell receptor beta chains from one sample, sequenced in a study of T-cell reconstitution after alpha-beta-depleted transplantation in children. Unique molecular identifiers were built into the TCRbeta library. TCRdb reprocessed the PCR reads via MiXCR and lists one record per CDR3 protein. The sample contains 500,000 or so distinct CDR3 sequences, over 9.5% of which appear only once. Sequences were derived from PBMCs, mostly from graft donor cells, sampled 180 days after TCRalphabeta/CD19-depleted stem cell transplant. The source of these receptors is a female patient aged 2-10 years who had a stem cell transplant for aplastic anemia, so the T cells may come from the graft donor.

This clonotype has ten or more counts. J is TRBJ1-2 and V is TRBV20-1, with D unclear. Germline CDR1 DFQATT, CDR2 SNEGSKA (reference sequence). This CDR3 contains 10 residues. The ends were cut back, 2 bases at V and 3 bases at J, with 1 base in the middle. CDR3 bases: TGCAGTGCTAGATACTATGGCTACACCTTC. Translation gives CSARYYGYTF.

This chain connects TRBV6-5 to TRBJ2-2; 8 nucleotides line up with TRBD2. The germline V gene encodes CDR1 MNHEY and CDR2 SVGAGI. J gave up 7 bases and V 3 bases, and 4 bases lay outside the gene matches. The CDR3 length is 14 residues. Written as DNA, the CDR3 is TGTGCCAGCAGTTATGGGCTAGCGGGCGGGGAGCTGTTTTTT. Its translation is CASSYGLAGGELFF.

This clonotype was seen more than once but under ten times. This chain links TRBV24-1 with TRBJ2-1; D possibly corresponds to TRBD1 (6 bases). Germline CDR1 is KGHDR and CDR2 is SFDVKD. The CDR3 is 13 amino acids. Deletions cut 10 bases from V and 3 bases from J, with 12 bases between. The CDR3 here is CATRGGIYNEQFF. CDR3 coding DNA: TGTGCCACTCGAGGGGGAATCTACAATGAGCAGTTCTTC.

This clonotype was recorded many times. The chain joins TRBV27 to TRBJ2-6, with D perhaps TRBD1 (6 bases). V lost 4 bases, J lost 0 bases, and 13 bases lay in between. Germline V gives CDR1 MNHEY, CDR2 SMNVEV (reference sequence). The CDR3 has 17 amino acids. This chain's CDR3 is CASSYIQGSSGANVLTF. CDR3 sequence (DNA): TGTGCCAGCAGTTACATACAGGGTTCCTCTGGGGCCAACGTCCTGACTTTC.

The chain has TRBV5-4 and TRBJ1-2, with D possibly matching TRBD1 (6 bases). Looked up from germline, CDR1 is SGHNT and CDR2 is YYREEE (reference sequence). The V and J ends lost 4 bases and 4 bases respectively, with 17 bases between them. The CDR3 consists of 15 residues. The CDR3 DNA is TGTGCCAGCAGCCCGGACAGAACTTCTTCCTATGGCTACACCTTC. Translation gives CASSPDRTSSYGYTF.

The CDR3 loop is CASSFGTGGLYEQYV. The CDR3 nucleotides are TGCGCCAGCAGCTTCGGTACGGGAGGGTTATACGAGCAGTACGTC. The rearrangement uses TRBV5-1 and TRBJ2-7; 8 nucleotides agree with TRBD2. CDR1 is SGHRS, CDR2 YFSETQ, per germline. CDR3 length: 15 amino acids. V lost 2 bases and J lost 4; bases outside the gene matches: 8.

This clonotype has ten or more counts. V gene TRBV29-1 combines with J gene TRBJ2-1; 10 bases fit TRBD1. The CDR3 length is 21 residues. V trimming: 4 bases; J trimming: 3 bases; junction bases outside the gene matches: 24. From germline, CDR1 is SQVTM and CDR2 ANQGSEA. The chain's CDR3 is CSVVWNSIALTGGFLYNEQFF. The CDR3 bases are TGCAGCGTTGTGTGGAATTCAATTGCCTTGACAGGGGGCTTCCTCTACAATGAGCAGTTCTTC.

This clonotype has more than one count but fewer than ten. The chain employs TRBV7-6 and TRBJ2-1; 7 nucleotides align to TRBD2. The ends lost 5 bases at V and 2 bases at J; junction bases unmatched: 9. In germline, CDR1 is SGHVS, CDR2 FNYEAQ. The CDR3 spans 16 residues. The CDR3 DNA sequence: TGTGCCAGCAGCGCCAGGGCCGCGGGAGCCTACAATGAGCAGTTCTTC. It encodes CASSARAAGAYNEQFF.

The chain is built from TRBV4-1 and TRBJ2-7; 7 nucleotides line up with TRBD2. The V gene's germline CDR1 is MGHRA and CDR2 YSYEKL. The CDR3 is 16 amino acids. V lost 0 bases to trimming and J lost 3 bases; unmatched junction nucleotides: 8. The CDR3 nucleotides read TGCGCCAGCAGCCAAGAAGGGAGCGGGGTAAACTACGAGCAGTACGTC. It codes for CASSQEGSGVNYEQYV.

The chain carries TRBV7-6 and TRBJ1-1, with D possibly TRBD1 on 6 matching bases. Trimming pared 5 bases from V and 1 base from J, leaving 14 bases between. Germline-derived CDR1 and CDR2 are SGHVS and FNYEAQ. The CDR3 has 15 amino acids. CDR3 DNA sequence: TGTGCCAGCAGCGCGCGAGGGGGGACGAACACTGAAGCTTTCTTT. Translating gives CASSARGGTNTEAFF.

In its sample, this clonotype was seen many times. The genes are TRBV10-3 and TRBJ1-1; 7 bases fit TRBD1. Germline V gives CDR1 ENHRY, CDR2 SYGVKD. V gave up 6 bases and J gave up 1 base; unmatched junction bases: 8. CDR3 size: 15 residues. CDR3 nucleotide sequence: TGTGCCATCAGAGCCTCCGACAGGGCGAACACTGAAGCTTTCTTT. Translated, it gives CAIRASDRANTEAFF.

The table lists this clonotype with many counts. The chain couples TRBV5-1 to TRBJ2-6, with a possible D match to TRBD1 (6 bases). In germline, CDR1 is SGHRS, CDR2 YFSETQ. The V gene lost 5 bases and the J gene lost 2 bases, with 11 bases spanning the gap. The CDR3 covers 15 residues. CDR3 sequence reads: CASRSWTAGANVLTF. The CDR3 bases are TGCGCCAGCAGGTCTTGGACAGCTGGGGCCAACGTCCTGACTTTC. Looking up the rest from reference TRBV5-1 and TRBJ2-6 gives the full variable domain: KAGVTQTPRYLIKTRGQQVTLSCSPISGHRSVSWYQQTPGQGLQFLFEYFSETQRNKGNFPGRFSGRQFSNSRSEMNVSTLELGDSALYLCASRSWTAGANVLTFGAGSRLTVL.

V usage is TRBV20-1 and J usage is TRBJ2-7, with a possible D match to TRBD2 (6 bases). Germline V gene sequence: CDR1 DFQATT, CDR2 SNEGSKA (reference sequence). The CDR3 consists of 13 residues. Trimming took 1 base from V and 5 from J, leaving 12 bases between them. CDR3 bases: TGCAGTGCTAGAGGAAGGAGGGCCCACGAGCAGTACTTC. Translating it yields CSARGRRAHEQYF.

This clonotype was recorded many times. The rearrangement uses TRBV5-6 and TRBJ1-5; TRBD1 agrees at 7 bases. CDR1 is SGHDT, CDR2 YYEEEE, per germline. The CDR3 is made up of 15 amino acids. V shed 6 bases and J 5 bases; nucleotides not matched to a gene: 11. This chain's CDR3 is CASNKGWDSDQPQHF. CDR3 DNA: TGTGCCAGCAACAAGGGGTGGGACAGCGATCAGCCCCAGCATTTT. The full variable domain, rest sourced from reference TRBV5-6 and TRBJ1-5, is DAGVTQSPTHLIKTRGQQVTLRCSPKSGHDTVSWYQQALGQGPQFIFQYYEEEERQRGNFPDRFSGHQFPNYSSELNVNALLLGDSALYLCASNKGWDSDQPQHFGDGTRLSIL.

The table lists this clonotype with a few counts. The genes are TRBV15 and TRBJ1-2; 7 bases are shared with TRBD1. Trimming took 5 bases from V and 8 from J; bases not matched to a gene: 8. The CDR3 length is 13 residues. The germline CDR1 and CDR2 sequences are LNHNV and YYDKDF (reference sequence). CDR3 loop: CATSAAQGPGYTF. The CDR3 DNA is TGTGCCACCAGCGCCGCACAGGGGCCCGGCTACACCTTC.

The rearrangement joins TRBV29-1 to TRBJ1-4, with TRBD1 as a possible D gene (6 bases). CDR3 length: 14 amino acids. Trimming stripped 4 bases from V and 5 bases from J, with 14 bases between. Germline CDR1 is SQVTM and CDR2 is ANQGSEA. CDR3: CSVGGRQGNEKLFF. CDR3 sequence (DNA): TGCAGCGTTGGAGGCCGGCAGGGGAATGAAAAACTGTTTTTT.

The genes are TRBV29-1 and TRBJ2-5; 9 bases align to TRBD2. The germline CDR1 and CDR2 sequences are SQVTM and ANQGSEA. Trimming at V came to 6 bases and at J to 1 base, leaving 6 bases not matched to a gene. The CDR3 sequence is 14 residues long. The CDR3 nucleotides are TGCAGCGTGGTAGCGGGAGCGATCCAAGAGACCCAGTACTTC. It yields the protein CSVVAGAIQETQYF.

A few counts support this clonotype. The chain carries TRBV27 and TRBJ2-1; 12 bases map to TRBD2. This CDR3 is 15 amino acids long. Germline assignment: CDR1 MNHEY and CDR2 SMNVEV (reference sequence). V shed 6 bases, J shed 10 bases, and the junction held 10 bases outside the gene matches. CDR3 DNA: TGTGCCAGCAGGCTTTTACTAGCGGGAGGAGAAGAGCAGTTCTTC. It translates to CASRLLLAGGEEQFF.

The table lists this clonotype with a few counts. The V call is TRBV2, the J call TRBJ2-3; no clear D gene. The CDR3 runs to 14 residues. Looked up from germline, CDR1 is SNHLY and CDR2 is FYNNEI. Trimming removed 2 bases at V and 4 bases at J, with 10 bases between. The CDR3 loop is CASSEQDRPDTQYF. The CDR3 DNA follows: TGTGCCAGCAGTGAACAGGATCGACCAGATACGCAGTATTTT.

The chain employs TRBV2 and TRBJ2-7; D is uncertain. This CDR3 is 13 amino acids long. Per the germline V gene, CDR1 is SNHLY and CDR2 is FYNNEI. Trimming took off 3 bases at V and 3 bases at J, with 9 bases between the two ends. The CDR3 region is CASSDQDLYEQYF. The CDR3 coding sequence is TGTGCCAGCAGTGACCAGGACCTCTACGAGCAGTACTTC.

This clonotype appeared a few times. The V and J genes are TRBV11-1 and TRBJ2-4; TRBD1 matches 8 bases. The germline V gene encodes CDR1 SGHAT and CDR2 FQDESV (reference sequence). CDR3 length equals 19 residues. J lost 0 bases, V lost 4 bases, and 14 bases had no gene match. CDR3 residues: CASSSRPTGAYLAKNIQYF. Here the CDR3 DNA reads TGTGCCAGCAGCTCCCGACCGACAGGGGCCTACCTAGCCAAAAACATTCAGTACTTC.

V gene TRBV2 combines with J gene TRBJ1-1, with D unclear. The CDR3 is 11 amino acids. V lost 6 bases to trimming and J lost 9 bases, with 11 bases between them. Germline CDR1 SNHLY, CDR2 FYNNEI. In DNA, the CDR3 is TGTGCCAGCAGCCCAGTGGAGAAAGCTTTCTTT. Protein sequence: CASSPVEKAFF. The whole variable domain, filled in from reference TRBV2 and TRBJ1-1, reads EPEVTQTPSHQVTQMGQEVILRCVPISNHLYFYWYRQILGQKVEFLVSFYNNEISEKSEIFDDQFSVERPDGSNFTLKIRSTKLEDSAMYFCASSPVEKAFFGQGTRLTVV.

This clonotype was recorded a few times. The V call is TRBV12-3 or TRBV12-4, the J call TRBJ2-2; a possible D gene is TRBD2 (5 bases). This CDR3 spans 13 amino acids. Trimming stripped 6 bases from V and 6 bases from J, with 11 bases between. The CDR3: CASSSPGAGELFF. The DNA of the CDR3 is TGTGCCAGCAGCTCCCCCGGGGCCGGGGAGCTGTTTTTT.

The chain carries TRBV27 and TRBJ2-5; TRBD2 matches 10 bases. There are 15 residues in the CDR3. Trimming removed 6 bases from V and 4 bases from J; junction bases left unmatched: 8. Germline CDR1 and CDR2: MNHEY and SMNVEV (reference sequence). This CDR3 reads CASRLAGFGPETQYF. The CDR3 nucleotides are TGTGCCAGCAGACTAGCGGGGTTCGGGCCAGAGACCCAGTACTTC.

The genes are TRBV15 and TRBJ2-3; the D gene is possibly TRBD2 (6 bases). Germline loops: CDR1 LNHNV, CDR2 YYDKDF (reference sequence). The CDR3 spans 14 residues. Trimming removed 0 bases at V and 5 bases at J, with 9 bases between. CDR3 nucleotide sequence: TGTGCCACCAGCAGAGAAGCGGGTATAGATACGCAGTATTTT. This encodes CATSREAGIDTQYF.

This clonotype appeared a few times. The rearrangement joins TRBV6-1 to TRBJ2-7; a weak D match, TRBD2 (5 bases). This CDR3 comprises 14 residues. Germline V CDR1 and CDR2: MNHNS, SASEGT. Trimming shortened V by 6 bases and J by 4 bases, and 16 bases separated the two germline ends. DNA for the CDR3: TGTGCCAGCAGCCCCTTAGGAGGCCCTTACGAGCAGTACGTC. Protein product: CASSPLGGPYEQYV.

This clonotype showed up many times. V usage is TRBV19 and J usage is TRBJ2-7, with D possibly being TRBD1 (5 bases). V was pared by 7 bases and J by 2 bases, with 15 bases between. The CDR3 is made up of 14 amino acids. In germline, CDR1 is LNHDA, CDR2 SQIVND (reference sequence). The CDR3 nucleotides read TGTGCCAGTACCTCTAGGGCAGGGCCCTACGAGCAGTACGTC. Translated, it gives CASTSRAGPYEQYV.

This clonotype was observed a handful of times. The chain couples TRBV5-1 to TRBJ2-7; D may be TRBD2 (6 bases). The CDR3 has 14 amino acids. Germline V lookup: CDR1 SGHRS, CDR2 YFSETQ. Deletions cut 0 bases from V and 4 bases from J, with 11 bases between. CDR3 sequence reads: CASSLGLALYEQYF. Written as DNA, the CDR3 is TGCGCCAGCAGCTTGGGTCTAGCGTTATACGAGCAGTACTTC.

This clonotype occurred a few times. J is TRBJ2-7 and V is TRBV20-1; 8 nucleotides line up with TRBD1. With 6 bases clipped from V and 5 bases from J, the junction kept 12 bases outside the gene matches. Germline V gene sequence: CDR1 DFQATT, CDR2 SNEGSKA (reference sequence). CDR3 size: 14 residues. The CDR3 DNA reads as TGCAGTGCGGGACAGGCCCTACAGCGCGACGAGCAGTACTTC. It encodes CSAGQALQRDEQYF.

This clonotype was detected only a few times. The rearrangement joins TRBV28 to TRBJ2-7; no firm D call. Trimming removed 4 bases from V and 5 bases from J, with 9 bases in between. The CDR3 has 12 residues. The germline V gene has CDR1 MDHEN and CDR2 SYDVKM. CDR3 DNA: TGTGCCAGCAGTTCCCGGTGGGACGAGCAGTACTTC. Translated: CASSSRWDEQYF.